The 30 T cell receptor beta chains in this list originate from one sample, sequenced in a study of neurological immune-mediated disorders. The time point is: longitudinal time-point 2. TCRdb itself ran the 5' RACE reads through MiXCR, one entry per CDR3 protein. The data show fewer than 35,000 distinct CDR3 sequences, about 12% seen once. Material: PBMCs. These receptors all come from a woman aged 40 to 55 in good health.

The chain employs TRBV30 and TRBJ1-5; maybe TRBD1 (5 bases). The CDR3 runs to 13 residues. V was clipped by 5 bases and J by 5 bases, with 13 bases between them. Germline CDR1 and CDR2: GTSNPN and SVGIG (reference sequence). This CDR3 is CAWALGGDQPQHF. CDR3 nucleotide sequence: TGTGCCTGGGCCCTTGGGGGTGATCAGCCCCAGCATTTT.

This clonotype occurred many times. The chain has TRBV5-1 and TRBJ2-3; D is unclear. Germline V gene data show CDR1 as SGHRS and CDR2 as YFSETQ. The V end lost 2 bases, the J end lost 0 bases, and 19 bases lay between the germline ends. CDR3 length: 18 residues. The CDR3 sequence is CASSFNPSGQSSTDTQYF. In DNA, the CDR3 is TGCGCCAGCAGCTTTAACCCTTCGGGCCAATCTAGCACAGATACGCAGTATTTT.

This clonotype was observed at least ten times. CDR3 DNA sequence: TGTGCCAGCAGCTTGGGGGTAGAGTTCTTC. Encoded protein: CASSLGVEFF. The chain has TRBV5-5 and TRBJ2-1; D not resolved. The germline V and J ends were trimmed by 0 bases and 14 bases, with 6 bases remaining between them. This CDR3 is 10 amino acids long. CDR1 is SGHKS and CDR2 is YYEKEE in the germline V gene (reference sequence).

This clonotype was picked up many times. This sequence joins TRBV7-2 and TRBJ2-3; 13 bases agree with TRBD2. The CDR3 is made up of 16 amino acids. After removal of 4 bases from V and 2 bases from J, the junction contained 3 bases not matched to a gene. Germline V CDR1 and CDR2: SGHTA, FQGNSA. CDR3 sequence: CASSSGLAGFTDTQYF. The CDR3 DNA is TGTGCCAGCAGCTCGGGACTAGCGGGATTCACAGATACGCAGTATTTT.

This clonotype was recorded many times. V is TRBV29-1 and J is TRBJ2-6; D is ambiguous. V lost 6 bases and J lost 0, with 6 bases in between. Germline V gives CDR1 SQVTM, CDR2 ANQGSEA. CDR3 length: 13 residues. The CDR3: CSVWGSGANVLTF. In nucleotides, the CDR3 is TGCAGCGTCTGGGGCTCTGGGGCCAACGTCCTGACTTTC.

J is TRBJ2-1 and V is TRBV11-2, with TRBD2 matching over 13 bases. This CDR3 spans 17 amino acids. CDR1 is SGHAT, CDR2 FQNNGV, per germline. V lost 1 base to trimming and J lost 9 bases; unmatched junction nucleotides: 9. Here the CDR3 reads CASSLGTSGGVGGEQFF. CDR3 bases: TGTGCCAGCAGCTTAGGGACTAGCGGGGGCGTAGGGGGTGAGCAGTTCTTC.

This clonotype has a count of ten or more. The rearrangement uses TRBV20-1 and TRBJ1-2; a possible D gene is TRBD1 (5 bases). CDR3 length: 11 residues. V dropped 5 bases and J dropped 8 bases, with 12 bases sitting between them. Germline CDR1 reads DFQATT; CDR2 reads SNEGSKA (reference sequence). The CDR3 nucleotides read TGCAGTGCTGACCAGGAGGGGGGCTACACCTTC. It is translated as CSADQEGGYTF.

This clonotype was counted only a few times. V usage is TRBV4-3 and J usage is TRBJ1-2; TRBD1 matches 7 bases. V dropped 1 base and J dropped 6; count of bases not matched to a gene: 8. Germline assignment: CDR1 LGHNA and CDR2 YSLEER. This CDR3 has 15 amino acids. The CDR3 DNA follows: TGCGCCAGCAGCCAAGGAAGAGGGGGCGCGAATGGCTACACCTTC. Its translation: CASSQGRGGANGYTF.

The genes are TRBV11-2 and TRBJ2-2, with D unclear. Germline V gene lookup returns CDR1 SGHAT and CDR2 FQNNGV. There are 14 residues in the CDR3. V lost 5 bases and J lost 5, with 12 bases in between. DNA of the CDR3: TGTGCCAGCAGCGTAGTTTGGGGAACCGGGGAGCTGTTTTTT. Its translation: CASSVVWGTGELFF.

In this sample, this clonotype turned up many times. The rearrangement joins TRBV5-1 to TRBJ2-1; 8 bases align to TRBD2. The CDR3 has 15 amino acids. Germline CDR1 is SGHRS and CDR2 is YFSETQ. The V and J ends lost 7 bases and 0 bases, in that order; junction bases with no gene match: 6. The CDR3: CASREGISSYNEQFF. For the CDR3, the DNA is TGCGCCAGCCGGGAGGGAATTAGCTCCTACAATGAGCAGTTCTTC.

This clonotype came up many times. This chain joins TRBV19 and TRBJ2-5; a weak D match, TRBD1 (6 bases). This CDR3 is built from 13 residues. The V gene lost 5 bases and the J gene lost 5 bases, with 12 bases spanning the gap. In germline, CDR1 is LNHDA, CDR2 SQIVND (reference sequence). CDR3 in amino acids: CASSPGVRETQYF. As DNA, the CDR3 is TGTGCCAGTAGTCCAGGGGTCAGGGAGACCCAGTACTTC.

This clonotype showed up many times. This chain links TRBV5-1 with TRBJ2-1; 7 bases map to TRBD1. V lost 4 bases, J lost 6 bases, and 7 bases stayed unmatched. The length of the CDR3 is 14 residues. CDR1 is SGHRS and CDR2 is YFSETQ in the germline V gene. The CDR3 nucleotides are TGCGCCAGCAGCGGGGGACAGCAATCCAATGAGCAGTTCTTC. It specifies CASSGGQQSNEQFF.

Ten or more counts support this clonotype. V usage is TRBV7-2 and J usage is TRBJ1-6; D call uncertain. The CDR3 consists of 17 residues. V was trimmed by 2 bases and J by 6 bases, leaving 17 bases between them. Germline V lookup: CDR1 SGHTA, CDR2 FQGNSA. This CDR3 reads CASSLRLGGGRNSPLHF. CDR3 DNA sequence: TGTGCCAGCAGCTTACGGCTGGGCGGAGGGCGTAATTCACCCCTCCACTTT.

The chain carries TRBV14 and TRBJ2-1; unclear D gene. Germline CDR1 and CDR2: SGHDN and FVKESK. CDR3 size: 12 residues. With 6 bases removed from V and 4 bases from J, the gap between germline ends came to 7 bases. The CDR3 is CASSPRYNEQFF. In DNA, the CDR3 is TGTGCCAGCAGTCCCCGGTACAATGAGCAGTTCTTC.

In its sample, this clonotype was seen many times. The gene calls are TRBV20-1 and TRBJ1-4; 7 bases align to TRBD1. Germline loops: CDR1 DFQATT, CDR2 SNEGSKA (reference sequence). The V and J ends lost 5 bases and 0 bases, in that order; junction bases with no gene match: 6. The CDR3 covers 15 residues. The CDR3: CSARQGPSTNEKLFF. The CDR3, as DNA: TGCAGTGCTCGACAGGGCCCCTCAACTAATGAAAAACTGTTTTTT.

This clonotype was detected many times. One end of the junction is discordant with germline, which a read error may explain. Written as DNA, the CDR3 is TGTGCCAGCAGGCCCGATGGGAGGGCCCAAAAGACCCAGTACTTC. It codes for CASRPDGRAQKTQYF. J is TRBJ2-5 and V is TRBV12-3 or TRBV12-4; 7 bases agree with TRBD2. This CDR3 spans 15 amino acids.

This clonotype has a count of ten or more. The V call is TRBV12-3 or TRBV12-4, the J call TRBJ2-1, with D possibly being TRBD2 (5 bases). V lost 10 bases, J lost 7 bases, and 20 bases lay in between. The CDR3 has 14 residues. The CDR3 DNA sequence: TGTGCCAATGGGGAGTCTAGCCGGAGGAATGAGCAGTTCTTC. This sequence encodes CANGESSRRNEQFF.

This clonotype is judged medium-sized. The chain recombines TRBV12-3 or TRBV12-4 with TRBJ2-7; 7 nucleotides align to TRBD1. The CDR3 has 13 residues. V lost 5 bases, J lost 2 bases, and 3 bases stayed unmatched. The chain's CDR3 is CASSPQGTYEQYF. CDR3 bases: TGTGCCAGCAGTCCACAGGGGACCTACGAGCAGTACTTC.

There are many counts of this clonotype. The CDR3 nucleotides are TGCAGTGCTAGTAAGCTAGTACTCGATGATACGCAGTATTTT. Amino acid sequence: CSASKLVLDDTQYF. The rearrangement joins TRBV20-1 to TRBJ2-3; D remains unclear. CDR3 length: 14 amino acids. Deletions cut 3 bases from V and 6 bases from J, with 16 bases between. From germline, CDR1 is DFQATT and CDR2 SNEGSKA (reference sequence).

This clonotype was detected many times. The genes are TRBV9 and TRBJ2-7; D gene uncertain. Germline CDR1 SGDLS, CDR2 YYNGEE. The CDR3 extends over 15 amino acids. The V end was cut by 0 bases, the J end by 5 bases, with 15 bases between. This CDR3 is CASSVVGTRQDEQYF. The CDR3 DNA sequence: TGTGCCAGCAGCGTAGTCGGCACTCGGCAGGACGAGCAGTACTTC.

This clonotype was seen repeatedly, ten times or more. J is TRBJ2-3 and V is TRBV12-3 or TRBV12-4; no clear D. Trimming shortened V by 5 bases and J by 5 bases, and 11 bases separated the two germline ends. CDR3 size: 13 residues. CDR3 nucleotides: TGTGCCAGCAGTCGGCTTCTTCAAGATACGCAGTATTTT. The encoded protein is CASSRLLQDTQYF.

This clonotype has at least ten counts. The J gene is TRBJ2-7, the V gene TRBV6-2 or TRBV6-3, with 14 positions matching TRBD2. Germline trimming cut 5 bases from V and 3 bases from J; bases unmatched to any gene: 3. The germline gives CDR1 MNHEY, CDR2 SVGEGT. The CDR3 covers 15 residues. The CDR3 is CASSTGLAGDYEQYF. CDR3 DNA: TGTGCCAGCAGTACGGGACTAGCGGGAGACTACGAGCAGTACTTC.

This clonotype was recorded many times. The chain recombines TRBV5-6 with TRBJ1-1; D is ambiguous. The ends were cut back, 5 bases at V and 1 base at J, with 12 bases in the middle. Per germline, CDR1 SGHDT and CDR2 YYEEEE. The CDR3 has 14 residues. DNA for the CDR3: TGTGCCAGCAGTCCTGCGGGGAGGAACACTGAAGCTTTCTTT. Translated: CASSPAGRNTEAFF.

The V and J genes are TRBV20-1 and TRBJ2-3; D gene ambiguous. CDR1 is DFQATT, CDR2 SNEGSKA, per germline (reference sequence). With 6 bases removed from V and 4 bases from J, the gap between germline ends came to 14 bases. The CDR3 has 13 amino acids. The CDR3 here is CSASRAGADTQYF. CDR3 DNA sequence: TGCAGTGCCAGTCGCGCTGGGGCAGATACGCAGTATTTT.

This clonotype showed up many times. The chain uses TRBV4-3 and TRBJ1-3; 8 bases agree with TRBD1. J lost 4 bases, V lost 2 bases, and 4 bases had no gene match. Germline lookup yields CDR1 LGHNA and CDR2 YSLEER. This CDR3 contains 15 residues. In DNA form, the CDR3 reads TGCGCCAGCAGCCAAAGACAGGGGTCCGGAAACACCATATATTTT. Translation: CASSQRQGSGNTIYF.

The sample holds many counts of this clonotype. The chain carries TRBV6-2 or TRBV6-3 and TRBJ2-3; 10 bases line up with TRBD2. The CDR3 spans 17 residues. From germline, CDR1 is MNHEY and CDR2 SVGEGT. Trimming took 8 bases from V and 4 from J; bases not matched to a gene: 15. In nucleotides, the CDR3 is TGTGCCAGCGGACCTTTGGATGTAGCGGGAGGCGCAGATACGCAGTATTTT. Translation: CASGPLDVAGGADTQYF.

This clonotype has at least ten counts. The rearrangement uses TRBV7-9 and TRBJ1-1; TRBD1 matches 7 bases. Per the germline V gene, CDR1 is SEHNR and CDR2 is FQNEAQ (reference sequence). CDR3 length: 14 residues. The V gene end was trimmed by 6 bases and the J gene end by 1 base; junction bases not matched to a gene: 5. The CDR3 loop reads CASSRRQGNTEAFF. The DNA for the CDR3 is TGTGCCAGCAGTCGAAGACAGGGGAACACTGAAGCTTTCTTT.

This clonotype was observed at least ten times. This sequence joins TRBV7-8 and TRBJ1-3, with D maybe TRBD1 (6 bases). The CDR3 is 17 amino acids. With 0 bases removed from V and 0 bases from J, the gap between germline ends came to 12 bases. Germline V CDR1 and CDR2: SGHVS, FQNEAQ. The DNA of the CDR3 is TGTGCCAGCAGCTTAGCGGCCAGGGGCAGCTCTGGAAACACCATATATTTT. As protein: CASSLAARGSSGNTIYF.

This clonotype has just a few counts. This chain connects TRBV3-1 to TRBJ1-5; D is undetermined. V lost 1 base, J lost 6 bases, and 13 bases lay in between. CDR1 LGHDT and CDR2 YNNKEL come from the germline V gene (reference sequence). The CDR3 is made up of 15 amino acids. CDR3 DNA sequence: TGTGCCAGCAGCCAAGTGTACGGGGAAGGTCAGCCCCAGCATTTT. This encodes CASSQVYGEGQPQHF.

This clonotype was recorded many times. The chain has TRBV15 and TRBJ2-5; D is perhaps TRBD2 (6 bases). Germline lookup yields CDR1 LNHNV and CDR2 YYDKDF (reference sequence). This CDR3 has 15 residues. V lost 1 base, J lost 5 bases, and 14 bases lay in between. The CDR3 sequence is CATSRGRGPQETQYF. CDR3 nucleotide sequence: TGTGCCACCAGCAGAGGGAGGGGTCCCCAGGAGACCCAGTACTTC.